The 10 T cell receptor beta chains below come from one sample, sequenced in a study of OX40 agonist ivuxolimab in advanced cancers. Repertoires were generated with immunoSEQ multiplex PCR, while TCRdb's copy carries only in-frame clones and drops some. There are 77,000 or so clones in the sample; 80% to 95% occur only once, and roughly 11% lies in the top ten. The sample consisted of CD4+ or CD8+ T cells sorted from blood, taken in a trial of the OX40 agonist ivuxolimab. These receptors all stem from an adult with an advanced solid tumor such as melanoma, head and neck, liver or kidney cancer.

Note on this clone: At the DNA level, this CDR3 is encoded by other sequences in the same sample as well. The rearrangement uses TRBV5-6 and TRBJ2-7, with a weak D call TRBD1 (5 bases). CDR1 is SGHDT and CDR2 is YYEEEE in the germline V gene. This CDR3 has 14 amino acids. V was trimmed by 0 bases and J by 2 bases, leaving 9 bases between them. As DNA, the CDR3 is TGTGCCAGCAGCTTGGGACAGCATCCCTACGAGCAGTACTTC. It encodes CASSLGQHPYEQYF.

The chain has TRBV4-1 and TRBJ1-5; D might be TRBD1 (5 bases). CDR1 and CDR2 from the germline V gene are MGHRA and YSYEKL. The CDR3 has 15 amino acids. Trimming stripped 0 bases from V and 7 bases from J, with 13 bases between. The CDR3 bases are TGCGCCAGCAGCCAAGATGATAAGGGGAGGCAGCCCCAGCATTTT. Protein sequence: CASSQDDKGRQPQHF.

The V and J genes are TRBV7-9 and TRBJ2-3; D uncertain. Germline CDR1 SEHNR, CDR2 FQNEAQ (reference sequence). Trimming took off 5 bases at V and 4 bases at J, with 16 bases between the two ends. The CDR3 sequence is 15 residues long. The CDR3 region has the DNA TGTGCCAGCAGCCAAGAAGGGCAAATTGCAGATACGCAGTATTTT. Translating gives CASSQEGQIADTQYF.

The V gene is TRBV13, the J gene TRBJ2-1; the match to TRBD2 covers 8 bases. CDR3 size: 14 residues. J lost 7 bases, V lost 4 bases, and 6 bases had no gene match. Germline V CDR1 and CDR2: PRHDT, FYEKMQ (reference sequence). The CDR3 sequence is CASSSTGGPNEQFF. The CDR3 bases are TGTGCCAGCAGCTCAACGGGGGGGCCGAATGAGCAGTTCTTC.

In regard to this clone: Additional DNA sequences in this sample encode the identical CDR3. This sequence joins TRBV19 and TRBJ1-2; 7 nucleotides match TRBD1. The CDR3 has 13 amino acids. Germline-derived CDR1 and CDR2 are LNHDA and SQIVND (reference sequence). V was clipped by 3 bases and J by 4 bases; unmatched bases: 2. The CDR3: CASSIAGGYGYTF. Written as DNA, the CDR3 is TGTGCCAGTAGTATCGCAGGGGGCTATGGCTACACCTTC.

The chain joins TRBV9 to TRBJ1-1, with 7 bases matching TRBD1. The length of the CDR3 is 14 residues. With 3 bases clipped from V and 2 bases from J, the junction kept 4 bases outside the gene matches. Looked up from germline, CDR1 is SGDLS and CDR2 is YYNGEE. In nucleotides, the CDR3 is TGTGCCAGCAGCGAGACAGGGCTAAACACTGAAGCTTTCTTT. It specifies CASSETGLNTEAFF.

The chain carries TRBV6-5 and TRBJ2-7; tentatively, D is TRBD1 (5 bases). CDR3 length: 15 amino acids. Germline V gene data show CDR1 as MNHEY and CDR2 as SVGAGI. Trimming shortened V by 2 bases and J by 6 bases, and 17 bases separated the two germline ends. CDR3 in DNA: TGTGCCAGCAGTTACGGCCAGGGAATCCCTCTCGAGCAGTACTTC. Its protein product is CASSYGQGIPLEQYF.

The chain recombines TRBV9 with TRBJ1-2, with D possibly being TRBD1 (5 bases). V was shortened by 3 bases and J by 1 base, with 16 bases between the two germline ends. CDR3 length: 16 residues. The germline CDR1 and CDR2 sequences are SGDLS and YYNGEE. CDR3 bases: TGTGCCAGCAGCGACGACGGGGTGGGACGTAACTATGGCTACACCTTC. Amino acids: CASSDDGVGRNYGYTF.

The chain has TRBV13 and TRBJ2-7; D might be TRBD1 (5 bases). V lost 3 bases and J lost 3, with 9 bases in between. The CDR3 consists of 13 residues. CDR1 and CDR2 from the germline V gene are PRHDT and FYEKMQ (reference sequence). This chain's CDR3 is CASSFLQVYEQYF. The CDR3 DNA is TGTGCCAGCAGCTTTCTACAGGTCTACGAGCAGTACTTC.

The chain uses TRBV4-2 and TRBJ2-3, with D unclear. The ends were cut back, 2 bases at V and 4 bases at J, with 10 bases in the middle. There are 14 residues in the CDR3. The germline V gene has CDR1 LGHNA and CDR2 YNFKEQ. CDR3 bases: TGTGCCAGCAGCCAATTCGCCGGGCCAGATACGCAGTATTTT. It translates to CASSQFAGPDTQYF.